This is a list of T cell receptor beta chains from one sample in a study of shared clonotypes between healthy human individuals. Libraries were prepared by immunoSEQ multiplex PCR; TCRdb keeps only in-frame clonotypes and omits some of them. There are approximately 500,000 clones in the sample; around 96% occur only once, and about 0.064% lies in the top ten. The specimen sequenced was naive CD4+ T cells sorted from blood. The receptors were sampled from a woman aged 25 to 45 in good health. CDR3s include the opening cysteine and the closing phenylalanine or tryptophan. The order of the fields is J gene, clone size, V gene, D gene, CDR3 DNA, CDR3 protein. A D gene is named only where the DNA matches it firmly. Rows give clone size only sometimes, using once, few, many, or a class for an expanded clone.

TRBJ1-5 NA TRBV6-6 NA TGTGCCAGCAGTTATTCCTCCAATCAGCCCCAGCATTTT CASSYSSNQPQHF
TRBJ2-7 NA TRBV9 TRBD2 TGTGCCAGCAGCGTAGGTCTAGCGGGCGTCGAGCAGTACTTC CASSVGLAGVEQYF
TRBJ1-6 NA TRBV28 TRBD1 TGTGCCAGCAGGATTAGGGACAGGTATTCACCCCTCCACTTT CASRIRDRYSPLHF
TRBJ2-2 NA TRBV18 NA TGTGCCAGCTCACCTGTGACAGGGGAGCTGTTTTTT CASSPVTGELFF
TRBJ2-7 NA TRBV19 NA TGTGCCAGTAGTGCCAGCTCCTACGAGCAGTACTTC CASSASSYEQYF
TRBJ1-2 NA TRBV29-1 TRBD1 TGCAGCGCTAAGACAGGGAGAGGCTACACCTTC CSAKTGRGYTF
TRBJ2-1 NA TRBV7-3 NA TGTGCCAGCAGCGCATCAAGAAACAATGAGCAGTTCTTC CASSASRNNEQFF
TRBJ1-5 NA TRBV27 NA TGTGCCAGCAGTTTATCCAAGAATCAGCCCCAGCATTTT CASSLSKNQPQHF
TRBJ1-3 NA TRBV5-1 NA TGCGCCAGCAGCCTTAGGACGGACTCTGGAAACACCATATATTTT CASSLRTDSGNTIYF
TRBJ2-3 NA TRBV5-6 NA TGTGCCAGCAGCTTGCGGGAGCCAGATACGCAGTATTTT CASSLREPDTQYF
TRBJ1-1 NA TRBV10-1 NA TGCGCCGTCCCAGGGGAGAACACTGAAGCTTTCTTT CAVPGENTEAFF
TRBJ2-7 NA TRBV28 TRBD2 TGTGCCAGCAGTCCACCGGGACTAGTTTCCTACGAGCAGTACTTC CASSPPGLVSYEQYF
TRBJ2-2 NA TRBV5-1 NA TGCGCCAGCAGCTTGGCCCAGGGGACCGGGGAGCTGTTTTTT CASSLAQGTGELFF
TRBJ2-1 once TRBV28 NA TGTGCCAGCAGAGGGGAGGGGGATGAGCAGTTCTTC CASRGEGDEQFF
TRBJ1-1 NA TRBV6-6 NA TGTGCCAGCAGTCCTAGACAGTCACCGAACACTGAAGCTTTCTTT CASSPRQSPNTEAFF
TRBJ1-1 NA TRBV28 TRBD1 TGTGCCAGCAGTAACACCGACAGGGGGCCAGGCACTGAAGCTTTCTTT CASSNTDRGPGTEAFF
TRBJ2-2 NA TRBV6-1 NA TGTGCCAGCAGTGAACCAGGGCTAGCAGCAAACACCGGGGAGCTGTTTTTT CASSEPGLAANTGELFF
TRBJ1-4 NA TRBV28 NA TGTGCCAGCAGGTTCGATCATTCGGGTGTTGAAAAACTGTTTTTT CASRFDHSGVEKLFF
TRBJ2-5 NA TRBV28 TRBD1 TGTGCCAGCCGATCGGGACAGCAAGAGACCCAGTACTTC CASRSGQQETQYF
TRBJ1-2 NA TRBV5-1 TRBD1 TGCGCCAGCAGCTCCCGACAGGGCGAGTATGGCTACACCTTC CASSSRQGEYGYTF
TRBJ2-7 NA TRBV11-1 NA TGTGCCAGCAGCGCGGGACTTTCCTACGAGCAGTACTTC CASSAGLSYEQYF